This T cell receptor beta chain originates from a study of T cell changes during pregnancy in multiple sclerosis. Per the germline V gene, CDR1 is SGHVS and CDR2 is FQNEAQ. The J segment lost 4 bases and the V segment lost 7 bases, leaving 15 bases of the junction unmatched. The CDR3 is made up of 17 amino acids. The repertoire was sequenced with immunoSEQ multiplex PCR; TCRdb's copy has only in-frame clones and lacks some. This table holds 70,000 to 100,000 clones, roughly 90% found once. This chain links TRBV7-8 with TRBJ2-3; TRBD2 aligns across 9 bases. The input for sequencing was peripheral blood, taken in the first trimester of pregnancy. The TCR was taken from a female donor with multiple sclerosis, enrolled in a pregnancy study. CDR3 sequence reads: CASTIRGVAGVADTQYF. CDR3 nucleotides: TGTGCCAGCACCATTAGGGGGGTAGCGGGAGTTGCAGATACGCAGTATTTT.